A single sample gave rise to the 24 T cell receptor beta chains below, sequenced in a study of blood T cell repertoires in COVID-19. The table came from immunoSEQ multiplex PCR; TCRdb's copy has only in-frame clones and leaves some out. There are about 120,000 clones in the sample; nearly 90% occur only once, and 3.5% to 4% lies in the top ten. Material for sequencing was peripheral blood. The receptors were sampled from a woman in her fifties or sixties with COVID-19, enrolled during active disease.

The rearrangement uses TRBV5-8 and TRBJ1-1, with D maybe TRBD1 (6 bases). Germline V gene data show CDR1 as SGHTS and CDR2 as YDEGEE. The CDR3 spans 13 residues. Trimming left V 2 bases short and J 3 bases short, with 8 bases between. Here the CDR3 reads CASSFRGHTEAFF. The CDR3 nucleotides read TGTGCCAGCAGCTTCAGGGGACACACTGAAGCTTTCTTT.

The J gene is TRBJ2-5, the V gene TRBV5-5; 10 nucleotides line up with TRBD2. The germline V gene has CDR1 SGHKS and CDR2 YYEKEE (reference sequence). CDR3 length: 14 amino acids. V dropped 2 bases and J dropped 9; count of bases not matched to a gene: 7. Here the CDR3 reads CASSLAGGPEAQYF. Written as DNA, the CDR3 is TGTGCCAGCAGCTTAGCGGGGGGGCCCGAGGCCCAGTACTTC.

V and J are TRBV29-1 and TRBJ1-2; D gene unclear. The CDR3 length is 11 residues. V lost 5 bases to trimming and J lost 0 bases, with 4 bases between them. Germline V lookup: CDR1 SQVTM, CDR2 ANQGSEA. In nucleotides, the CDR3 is TGCAGCGTTTACACTAACTATGGCTACACCTTC. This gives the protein CSVYTNYGYTF.

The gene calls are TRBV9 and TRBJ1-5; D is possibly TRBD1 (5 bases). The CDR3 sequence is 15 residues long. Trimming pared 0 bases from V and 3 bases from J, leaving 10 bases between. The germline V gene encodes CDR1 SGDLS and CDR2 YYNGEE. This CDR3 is CASSVEAGINQPQHF. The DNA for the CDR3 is TGTGCCAGCAGCGTAGAGGCAGGGATCAATCAGCCCCAGCATTTT.

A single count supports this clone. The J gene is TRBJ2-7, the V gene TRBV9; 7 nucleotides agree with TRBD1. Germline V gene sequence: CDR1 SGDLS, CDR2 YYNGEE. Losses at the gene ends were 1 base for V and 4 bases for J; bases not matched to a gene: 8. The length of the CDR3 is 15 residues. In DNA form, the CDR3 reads TGTGCCAGCAGCGTATTTCCACAGGGGAGTTACGAGCAGTACTTC. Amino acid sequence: CASSVFPQGSYEQYF.

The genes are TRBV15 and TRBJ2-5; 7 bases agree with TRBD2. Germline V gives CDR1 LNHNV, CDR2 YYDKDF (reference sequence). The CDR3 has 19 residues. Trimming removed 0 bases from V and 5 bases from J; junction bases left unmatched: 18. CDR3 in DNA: TGTGCCACCAGCAGAGATATAGGTAGACTAGTCCGGCGGGGGGAGACCCAGTACTTC. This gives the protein CATSRDIGRLVRRGETQYF.

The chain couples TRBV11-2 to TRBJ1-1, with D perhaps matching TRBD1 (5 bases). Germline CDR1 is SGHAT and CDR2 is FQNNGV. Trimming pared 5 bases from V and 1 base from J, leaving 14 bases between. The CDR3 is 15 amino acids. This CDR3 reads CASSPQWGENTEAFF. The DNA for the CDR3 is TGTGCCAGCAGCCCCCAGTGGGGGGAGAACACTGAAGCTTTCTTT.

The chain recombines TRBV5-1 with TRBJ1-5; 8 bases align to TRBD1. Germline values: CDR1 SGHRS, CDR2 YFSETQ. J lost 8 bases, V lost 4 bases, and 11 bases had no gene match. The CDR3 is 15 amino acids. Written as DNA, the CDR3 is TGCGCCAGCAGCATGACAGGGGACCTTCTAGAGCCCCAGCATTTT. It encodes CASSMTGDLLEPQHF.

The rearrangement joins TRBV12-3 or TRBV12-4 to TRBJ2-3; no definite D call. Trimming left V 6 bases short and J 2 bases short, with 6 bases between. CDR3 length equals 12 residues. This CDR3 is CASSYATDTQYF. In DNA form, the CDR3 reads TGTGCCAGCAGCTACGCCACAGATACGCAGTATTTT.

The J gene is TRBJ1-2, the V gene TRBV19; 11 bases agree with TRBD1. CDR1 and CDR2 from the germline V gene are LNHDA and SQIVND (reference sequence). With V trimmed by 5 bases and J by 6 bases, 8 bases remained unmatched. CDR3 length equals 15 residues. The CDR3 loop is CASSLDRGRFDGYTF. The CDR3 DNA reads TGTGCCAGTAGTTTGGACAGGGGGCGTTTTGATGGCTACACCTTC.

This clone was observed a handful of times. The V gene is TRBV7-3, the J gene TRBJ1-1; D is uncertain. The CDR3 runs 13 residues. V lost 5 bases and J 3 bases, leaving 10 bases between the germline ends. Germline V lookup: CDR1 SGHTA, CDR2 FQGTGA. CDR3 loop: CASSPNLHTEAFF. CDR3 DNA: TGTGCCAGCAGCCCCAACCTACACACTGAAGCTTTCTTT.

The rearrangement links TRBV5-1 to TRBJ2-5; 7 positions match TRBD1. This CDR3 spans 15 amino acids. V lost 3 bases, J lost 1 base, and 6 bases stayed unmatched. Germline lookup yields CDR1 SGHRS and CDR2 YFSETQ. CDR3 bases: TGCGCCAGCAGCTCCTCCCCAGGGGGCCAAGAGACCCAGTACTTC. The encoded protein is CASSSSPGGQETQYF.

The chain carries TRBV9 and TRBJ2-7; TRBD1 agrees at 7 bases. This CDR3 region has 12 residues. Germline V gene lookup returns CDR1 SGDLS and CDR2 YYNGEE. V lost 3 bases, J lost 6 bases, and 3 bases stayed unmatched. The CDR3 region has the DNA TGTGCCAGCAGCGCCCGGGACAGCGAGCAGTACTTC. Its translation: CASSARDSEQYF.

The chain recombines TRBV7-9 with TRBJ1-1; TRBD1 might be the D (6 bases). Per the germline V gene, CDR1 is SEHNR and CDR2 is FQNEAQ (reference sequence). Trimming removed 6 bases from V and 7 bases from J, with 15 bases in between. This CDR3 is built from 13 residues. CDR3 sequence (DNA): TGTGCCAGCAGAGCAAGGGGGAATGGTGAAGCTTTCTTT. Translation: CASRARGNGEAFF.

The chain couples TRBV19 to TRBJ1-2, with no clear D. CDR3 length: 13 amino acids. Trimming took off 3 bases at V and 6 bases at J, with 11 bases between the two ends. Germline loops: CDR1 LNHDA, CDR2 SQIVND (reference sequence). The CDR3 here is CASSIRRVHGYTF. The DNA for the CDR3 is TGTGCCAGTAGTATTCGGAGGGTTCATGGCTACACCTTC.

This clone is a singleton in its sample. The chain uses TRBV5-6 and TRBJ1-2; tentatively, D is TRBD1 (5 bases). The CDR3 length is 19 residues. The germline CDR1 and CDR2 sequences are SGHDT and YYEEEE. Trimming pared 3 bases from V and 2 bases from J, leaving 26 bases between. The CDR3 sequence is CASSSQFDSSTTPNYGYTF. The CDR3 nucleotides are TGTGCCAGCAGCTCCCAATTTGACAGTTCGACAACCCCGAACTATGGCTACACCTTC.

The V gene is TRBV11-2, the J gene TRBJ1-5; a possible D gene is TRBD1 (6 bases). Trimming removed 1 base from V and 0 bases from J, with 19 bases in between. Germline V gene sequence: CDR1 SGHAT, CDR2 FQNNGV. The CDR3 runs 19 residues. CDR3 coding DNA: TGTGCCAGCAGCTTAGGCAGGGGCCCACAGGGTATTAGCAATCAGCCCCAGCATTTT. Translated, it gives CASSLGRGPQGISNQPQHF.

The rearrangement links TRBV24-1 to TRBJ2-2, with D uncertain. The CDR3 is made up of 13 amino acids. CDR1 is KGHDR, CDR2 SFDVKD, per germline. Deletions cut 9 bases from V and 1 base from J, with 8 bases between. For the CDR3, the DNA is TGTGCCACCGTGGGCTTGAACACCGGGGAGCTGTTTTTT. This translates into CATVGLNTGELFF.

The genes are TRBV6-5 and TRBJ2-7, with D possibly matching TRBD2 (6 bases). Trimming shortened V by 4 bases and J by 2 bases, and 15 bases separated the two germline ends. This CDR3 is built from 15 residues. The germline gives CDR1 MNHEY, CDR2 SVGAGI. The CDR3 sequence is CASSFTSSPAYEQYF. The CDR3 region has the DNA TGTGCCAGCAGTTTCACTAGCTCGCCCGCCTACGAGCAGTACTTC.

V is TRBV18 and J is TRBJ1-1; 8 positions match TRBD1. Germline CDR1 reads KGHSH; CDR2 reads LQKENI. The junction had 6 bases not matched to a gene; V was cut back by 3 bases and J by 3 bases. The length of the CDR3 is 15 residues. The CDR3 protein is CASSPRDRSDTEAFF. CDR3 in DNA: TGTGCCAGCTCACCTAGGGACAGGTCGGACACTGAAGCTTTCTTT.

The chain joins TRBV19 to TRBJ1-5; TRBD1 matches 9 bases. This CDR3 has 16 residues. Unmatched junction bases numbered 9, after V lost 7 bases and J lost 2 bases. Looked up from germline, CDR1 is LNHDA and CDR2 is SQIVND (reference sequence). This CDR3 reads CASTPGTGRGNQPQHF. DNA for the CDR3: TGTGCCAGTACCCCTGGGACAGGGAGAGGCAATCAGCCCCAGCATTTT.

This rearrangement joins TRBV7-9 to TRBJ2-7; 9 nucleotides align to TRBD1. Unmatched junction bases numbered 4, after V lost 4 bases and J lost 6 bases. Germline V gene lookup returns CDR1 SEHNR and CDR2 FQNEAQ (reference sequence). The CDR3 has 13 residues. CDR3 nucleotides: TGTGCCAGCAGCTCCGGGACAGGGTCCGAGCAGTACTTC. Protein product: CASSSGTGSEQYF.

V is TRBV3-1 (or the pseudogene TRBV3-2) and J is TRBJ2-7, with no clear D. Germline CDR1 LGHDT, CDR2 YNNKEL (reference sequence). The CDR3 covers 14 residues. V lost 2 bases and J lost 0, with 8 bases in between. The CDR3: CASSQFIISYEQYF. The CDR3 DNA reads TGTGCCAGCAGCCAATTTATAATCTCCTACGAGCAGTACTTC.

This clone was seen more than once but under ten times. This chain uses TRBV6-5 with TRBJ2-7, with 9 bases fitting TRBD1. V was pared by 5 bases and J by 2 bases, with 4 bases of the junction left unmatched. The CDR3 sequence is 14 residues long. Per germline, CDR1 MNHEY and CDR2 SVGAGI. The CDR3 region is CASSRDRVAYEQYF. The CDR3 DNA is TGTGCCAGCAGTCGGGACAGGGTAGCCTACGAGCAGTACTTC.